This T cell receptor (beta chain) was retrieved from a study of cytomegalovirus exposure and HLA in healthy donors. The study's findings and limits: A later examination showed that TCR association rates differed by HLA locus, with DRB1 most and HLA-C fewest.

This CDR3 has 16 residues. Trimming at V came to 5 bases and at J to 0 bases, leaving 10 bases not matched to a gene. Germline V gene data show CDR1 as SGHTA and CDR2 as FQGNSA. As concerns this clone: Antigen unknown.

PCR was performed using 60 Vbeta and 13 Jbeta primers. This table comes from immunoSEQ multiplex PCR, and its TCRdb copy is limited to in-frame clones, with some not included. In total, the table holds 100,000 to 150,000 clones. The sample taken for sequencing was PBMCs. The chain joins TRBV7-2 to TRBJ2-7; 7 positions match TRBD1. The TCR was taken from a man aged 18 to 30 in good health and CMV-seronegative. The CDR3 spells CASSRPRGQSSYEQYF. The CDR3 nucleotides are TGTGCCAGCAGCCGTCCCCGGGGACAGAGCTCCTACGAGCAGTACTTC.